These 22 T cell receptor beta chains were sequenced from one sample in a study of Tregs in tolerant kidney transplant recipients (dated by TCRdb to between 2019 and 2020). Receptor libraries were prepared by the immunoSEQ multiplex PCR assay. The clones in this table, taken by TCRdb from immuneACCESS, are in-frame only. Not every clone is retained; where verified, under half of the shortfall comes from an unresolved V gene, and the cause of the rest is unknown. In this sample the table shows more than 25,000 clones, approximately 83% of which occur a single time. 2% to 2.5% of the sample lies in the top ten. The antigens for these receptors are not known. The sequenced sample was Tregs from blood cultured with allogeneic cells. The origin of the receptors is a human donor in good health.

V is TRBV2 and J is TRBJ1-1; no definite D call. The CDR3 is made up of 13 amino acids. Per germline, CDR1 SNHLY and CDR2 FYNNEI. V was shortened by 1 base and J by 9 bases, with 12 bases between the two germline ends. The CDR3 loop is CASSEGTEFKAFF. CDR3 DNA sequence: TGTGCCAGCAGTGAAGGAACAGAGTTCAAAGCTTTCTTT. Together with reference TRBV2 and TRBJ1-1, the CDR3 gives the full variable domain: EPEVTQTPSHQVTQMGQEVILRCVPISNHLYFYWYRQILGQKVEFLVSFYNNEISEKSEIFDDQFSVERPDGSNFTLKIRSTKLEDSAMYFCASSEGTEFKAFFGQGTRLTVV.

The gene calls are TRBV2 and TRBJ1-3; D is unclear. Trimming removed 6 bases at V and 0 bases at J, with 6 bases between. This CDR3 is 13 amino acids long. Germline V gene sequence: CDR1 SNHLY, CDR2 FYNNEI. The CDR3 DNA sequence: TGTGCCAGCAGCGTAATCTCTGGAAACACCATATATTTT. Amino acid sequence: CASSVISGNTIYF. Full variable domain (remainder filled in from reference TRBV2 and TRBJ1-3): EPEVTQTPSHQVTQMGQEVILRCVPISNHLYFYWYRQILGQKVEFLVSFYNNEISEKSEIFDDQFSVERPDGSNFTLKIRSTKLEDSAMYFCASSVISGNTIYFGEGSWLTVV.

The chain couples TRBV14 to TRBJ2-3; D possibly corresponds to TRBD2 (5 bases). The germline CDR1 and CDR2 sequences are SGHDN and FVKESK. This CDR3 has 16 residues. The V end was cut by 4 bases, the J end by 2 bases, with 16 bases between. CDR3 residues: CASSPEGLAVTDTQYF. The CDR3, as DNA: TGTGCCAGCAGCCCGGAAGGACTGGCAGTCACAGATACGCAGTATTTT.

The CDR3 DNA sequence: TGTGCCATCGCGCCAAGGGGTAGCGGGAGTCGGGCCGGGGAGCTGTTTTTT. Its translation is CAIAPRGSGSRAGELFF. This sequence joins TRBV10-3 and TRBJ2-2, with 9 bases aligning to TRBD2. V shed 8 bases, J shed 6 bases, and the junction held 16 bases outside the gene matches. The CDR3 loop spans 17 amino acids. CDR1 and CDR2 from the germline V gene are ENHRY and SYGVKD.

The CDR3 is CASSLGTGPRTDTQYF. CDR3 in DNA: TGTGCCAGCAGCTTAGGAACGGGACCGCGGACAGATACGCAGTATTTT. V gene TRBV11-2 combines with J gene TRBJ2-3; D is tentatively TRBD1 or TRBD2 (5 bases each). CDR3 size: 16 residues. Trimming left V 1 base short and J 3 bases short, with 14 bases between. Per the germline V gene, CDR1 is SGHAT and CDR2 is FQNNGV. Supplemented by reference TRBV11-2 and TRBJ2-3, the full variable domain reads EAGVAQSPRYKIIEKRQSVAFWCNPISGHATLYWYQQILGQGPKLLIQFQNNGVVDDSQLPKDRFSAERLKGVDSTLKIQPAKLEDSAVYLCASSLGTGPRTDTQYFGPGTRLTVL.

By proportion, this clone is medium-sized (0.01 to 0.1%). CDR3 sequence reads: CASSVAGDTIYF. CDR3 nucleotide sequence: TGTGCCAGCAGCGTAGCCGGTGACACCATATATTTT. The chain is built from TRBV9 and TRBJ1-3; D remains unclear. Germline lookup yields CDR1 SGDLS and CDR2 YYNGEE. CDR3 length equals 12 residues. Trimming cost V 0 bases and J 8 bases, with 6 bases left between them.

The genes are TRBV9 and TRBJ1-6; 7 nucleotides line up with TRBD1. The V gene end was trimmed by 0 bases and the J gene end by 6 bases; junction bases not matched to a gene: 3. Germline V CDR1 and CDR2: SGDLS, YYNGEE. CDR3 length: 15 residues. CDR3 loop: CASSVGQGRNSPLHF. The CDR3 DNA is TGTGCCAGCAGCGTAGGACAGGGACGTAATTCACCCCTCCACTTT.

CDR3 nucleotides: TGTGCCAGCAGTGTAAGGCCACACTCCTACGAGCAGTACTTC. Encoded protein: CASSVRPHSYEQYF. The genes are TRBV6-5 and TRBJ2-7; D not resolved. This CDR3 comprises 14 residues. V was pared by 5 bases and J by 0 bases, with 11 bases between. Germline V lookup: CDR1 MNHEY, CDR2 SVGAGI.

V is TRBV29-1 and J is TRBJ2-7; D possibly corresponds to TRBD2 (5 bases). Germline V gene sequence: CDR1 SQVTM, CDR2 ANQGSEA. This CDR3 region has 16 residues. With 6 bases removed from V and 3 bases from J, the gap between germline ends came to 24 bases. The DNA of the CDR3 is TGCAGCGTCATGTCTGCGGCGGGTGGGATTAACTACGAGCAGTACTTC. Residues: CSVMSAAGGINYEQYF.

This clone was picked up a small number of times. V and J are TRBV7-3 and TRBJ2-5; 7 bases fit TRBD1. After removal of 5 bases from V and 3 bases from J, the junction contained 3 bases not matched to a gene. Germline CDR1 reads SGHTA; CDR2 reads FQGTGA. The CDR3 loop spans 13 amino acids. CDR3 loop: CASSVTGEETQYF. DNA of the CDR3: TGTGCCAGCAGCGTTACAGGGGAAGAGACCCAGTACTTC.

This chain connects TRBV19 to TRBJ2-4; possible D gene TRBD2, 5 bases. The length of the CDR3 is 16 residues. The germline V gene has CDR1 LNHDA and CDR2 SQIVND (reference sequence). V was trimmed by 1 base and J by 7 bases, leaving 17 bases between them. This chain's CDR3 is CASSIGGLEQGNIQYF. The DNA of the CDR3 is TGTGCCAGTAGTATAGGAGGGCTAGAGCAAGGGAACATTCAGTACTTC.

By its share, this clone is medium-sized. CDR3: CASSSTGGYEQYF. CDR3 nucleotides: TGTGCCAGCAGTTCGACAGGGGGTTACGAGCAGTACTTC. The rearrangement links TRBV6-5 to TRBJ2-7; 9 bases align to TRBD1. The germline V gene encodes CDR1 MNHEY and CDR2 SVGAGI. There are 13 residues in the CDR3. Trimming removed 4 bases from V and 4 bases from J; junction bases left unmatched: 2.

The chain is built from TRBV6-5 and TRBJ1-1; D remains unclear. Germline V lookup: CDR1 MNHEY, CDR2 SVGAGI. The CDR3 consists of 11 residues. Between the trimmed V and J ends, which lost 6 bases and 4 bases, there was a span of 6 bases. The CDR3 loop is CASSPITEAFF. The CDR3 nucleotides read TGTGCCAGCAGCCCCATCACTGAAGCTTTCTTT.

The chain couples TRBV6-5 to TRBJ2-7; maybe TRBD1 (5 bases). Germline loops: CDR1 MNHEY, CDR2 SVGAGI. Trimming left V 2 bases short and J 2 bases short, with 10 bases between. This CDR3 contains 14 residues. CDR3 coding DNA: TGTGCCAGCAGTTACAGACAGCCAACCTACGAGCAGTACTTC. It codes for CASSYRQPTYEQYF.

The V and J genes are TRBV25-1 and TRBJ1-6; TRBD1 aligns across 8 bases. Germline CDR1 is MGHDK and CDR2 is SYGVNS. The CDR3 contains 15 residues. Trimming took 5 bases from V and 10 from J; bases not matched to a gene: 10. The DNA of the CDR3 is TGTGCCAGCAGTCTTTCGACAGGGGTAAGCTCACCCCTCCACTTT. Its protein is CASSLSTGVSSPLHF.

The V and J genes are TRBV6-5 and TRBJ2-7; D is ambiguous. Trimming cost V 5 bases and J 2 bases, with 7 bases left between them. In germline, CDR1 is MNHEY, CDR2 SVGAGI. CDR3 length: 12 residues. CDR3 coding DNA: TGTGCCAGCAGTCCTAGAACCTACGAGCAGTACTTC. This encodes CASSPRTYEQYF.

V gene TRBV11-3 combines with J gene TRBJ2-7; no firm D call. This CDR3 is built from 14 residues. The germline V and J ends were trimmed by 1 base and 2 bases, with 9 bases remaining between them. CDR1 and CDR2 from the germline V gene are SGHNT and YENEEA. The CDR3, as DNA: TGTGCCAGCAGCTTAGGGGCCGGAGCCTACGAGCAGTACTTC. Its protein product is CASSLGAGAYEQYF. Full variable domain (remainder filled in from reference TRBV11-3 and TRBJ2-7): EAGVVQSPRYKIIEKKQPVAFWCNPISGHNTLYWYLQNLGQGPELLIRYENEEAVDDSQLPKDRFSAERLKGVDSTLKIQPAELGDSAVYLCASSLGAGAYEQYFGPGTRLTVT.

The chain combines TRBV9 with TRBJ2-3; 8 bases agree with TRBD2. CDR3 length: 15 residues. The trim removed 2 bases at V and 6 bases at J, leaving 8 bases unmatched. The V gene's germline CDR1 is SGDLS and CDR2 YYNGEE. The CDR3 is CASSVGGGTWDTQYF. DNA for the CDR3: TGTGCCAGCAGCGTGGGCGGGGGGACGTGGGATACGCAGTATTTT.

The chain employs TRBV9 and TRBJ2-7; TRBD2 might be the D (5 bases). The CDR3 contains 13 residues. The germline gives CDR1 SGDLS, CDR2 YYNGEE. The V and J ends lost 0 bases and 6 bases respectively, with 10 bases between them. CDR3 nucleotide sequence: TGTGCCAGCAGCGTAGGAATAGCGACCGAGCAGTACTTC. Protein sequence: CASSVGIATEQYF.

CDR3 sequence (DNA): TGTGCCAGCAGTTACTCGACTAGCGGGGGGCGGGAGACCCAGTACTTC. Residues: CASSYSTSGGRETQYF. The gene calls are TRBV6-5 and TRBJ2-5; 13 nucleotides line up with TRBD2. CDR3 size: 16 residues. Germline V CDR1 and CDR2: MNHEY, SVGAGI. The V segment lost 0 bases and the J segment 5 bases; nucleotides outside the gene matches: 3.

The V and J genes are TRBV5-1 and TRBJ2-5; D possibly uses TRBD1 or TRBD2 (5 bases each). CDR1 SGHRS and CDR2 YFSETQ come from the germline V gene. CDR3 length: 15 residues. Trimming stripped 0 bases from V and 1 base from J, with 10 bases between. The CDR3 sequence: CASSLANGAQETQYF. Written as DNA, the CDR3 is TGCGCCAGCAGCTTGGCCAACGGGGCCCAAGAGACCCAGTACTTC.

V usage is TRBV11-3 and J usage is TRBJ2-7, with D perhaps matching TRBD1 (5 bases). This CDR3 has 13 residues. V lost 1 base to trimming and J lost 3 bases, with 7 bases between them. Germline CDR1 SGHNT, CDR2 YENEEA. The CDR3: CASSLGQNYEQYF. The CDR3 DNA reads TGTGCCAGCAGCTTAGGACAGAACTACGAGCAGTACTTC. Full variable domain (outside the CDR3, taken from reference TRBV11-3 and TRBJ2-7): EAGVVQSPRYKIIEKKQPVAFWCNPISGHNTLYWYLQNLGQGPELLIRYENEEAVDDSQLPKDRFSAERLKGVDSTLKIQPAELGDSAVYLCASSLGQNYEQYFGPGTRLTVT.